These T cell receptor beta chains were read from a single sample in a study of cytotoxic CD8 clonotypes in ibrutinib-treated CLL. The data were produced by immunoSEQ multiplex PCR, yet TCRdb's version contains in-frame clones alone and is incomplete. The sample shows 200,000 to 250,000 clones, approximately 75% of them seen only once. Material: PBMCs, obtained after 12 months of ibrutinib treatment. These receptor sequences come from a human donor with chronic lymphocytic leukemia. The CDR3 runs from the conserved cysteine through the conserved F or W. A D gene is named only where the DNA matches it firmly. Where a row states a size, it is once, few, many or the class of an expanded clone; other rows omit it.

j_call | d_call | clone_size | v_call | cdr3_nt | cdr3_aa
TRBJ2-1 | NA | NA | TRBV11-3 | TGTGCCAGCTCTAACCGGGACTCCCCATCAAATGAGCAGTTCTTC | CASSNRDSPSNEQFF
TRBJ1-2 | NA | NA | TRBV11-2 | TGTGCCAGCAGCTTAGGGTACAGGGAAGCTAACTATGGCTACACCTTC | CASSLGYREANYGYTF
TRBJ2-2 | TRBD2 | NA | TRBV4-1 | TGCGCCAGCAGCCAAACTAGCGGGGCGGGCGGGGAGCTGTTTTTT | CASSQTSGAGGELFF
TRBJ2-7 | NA | NA | TRBV27 | TGTGCCAGCAGTTCCGGTGTGGATAGGGACTCCCACGAGCAGTACTTC | CASSSGVDRDSHEQYF
TRBJ1-6 | NA | NA | TRBV19 | TGTGCCAGTAGCAACCCTTGGAGCTCCTATAATTCACCCCTCCACTTT | CASSNPWSSYNSPLHF
TRBJ2-3 | TRBD1 | NA | TRBV5-4 | TGTGCCAGCAGCTTCGACAGGGCGGGCGCAGATACGCAGTATTTT | CASSFDRAGADTQYF
TRBJ2-5 | NA | NA | TRBV25-1 | TGTGCCAGCAGTGAATTAAGTTGGTACCAAGAGACCCAGTACTTC | CASSELSWYQETQYF
TRBJ2-1 | TRBD2 | NA | TRBV28 | TGTGCCAGCGCTAGGCTAGCGGAAAACAATGAGCAGTTCTTC | CASARLAENNEQFF
TRBJ2-1 | TRBD2 | NA | TRBV4-2 | TGTGCCAGCAGCCAACCCGGGACTAGTCTCAATGAGCAGTTCTTC | CASSQPGTSLNEQFF
TRBJ1-1 | NA | NA | TRBV27 | TGTGCCAGCAGTTCAGACAGGAGACGGACTGAAGCTTTCTTT | CASSSDRRRTEAFF
TRBJ2-3 | TRBD2 | NA | TRBV30 | TGTGCCTGGAGTCCCAGCGGGGTGACGAATACGCAGTATTTT | CAWSPSGVTNTQYF
TRBJ1-2 | NA | NA | TRBV4-1 | TGCGCCAGCAGCCAAGATAGAGCCCCCTATGGCTACACCTTC | CASSQDRAPYGYTF
TRBJ2-7 | TRBD1 | few | TRBV7-2 | TGTGCCAGCAGCTTCCAGGGGGTTCCAACCTACGAGCAGTACTTC | CASSFQGVPTYEQYF
TRBJ2-2 | NA | NA | TRBV4-2 | TGTGCCAGCAGCCAAGGCGACTATTCCGGGGAGCTGTTTTTT | CASSQGDYSGELFF
TRBJ2-1 | NA | once | TRBV9 | TGTGCCAGCAGCGTAGTGGGGGGTGAGCAGTTCTTC | CASSVVGGEQFF
TRBJ2-2 | TRBD1 | NA | TRBV2 | TGTGCCAGCAGCCCGGGGACAGGCGGCGGGGAGCTGTTTTTT | CASSPGTGGGELFF
TRBJ2-1 | TRBD1 | NA | TRBV18 | TGTGCCAGCTCAACACAGGGGGCCGGTGAGCAGTTCTTC | CASSTQGAGEQFF
TRBJ2-1 | TRBD1 | few | TRBV25-1 | TGTGCCAGCAGTGAATCCCCCCTGACAGGGGCAAATGAGCAGTTCTTC | CASSESPLTGANEQFF
TRBJ1-1 | NA | NA | TRBV20-1 | TGCAGTGTCCAAGTAGGGACTGAAGCTTTCTTT | CSVQVGTEAFF
TRBJ2-7 | NA | NA | TRBV7-9 | TGTGCCAGCAGCTTAGCCGGACTGGGTTACGAGCAGTACTTC | CASSLAGLGYEQYF
TRBJ1-1 | NA | NA | TRBV18 | TGTGCCAGCTCACCAGGTGGTGGGGACACTGAAGCTTTCTTT | CASSPGGGDTEAFF
TRBJ1-1 | NA | NA | TRBV7-9 | TGTGCAATACAGGCGGGGTGGGACACTGAAGCTTTCTTT | CAIQAGWDTEAFF
TRBJ1-3 | NA | NA | TRBV4-2 | TGTGCCAGCAGCCAAGACCGCAGCTTCTCTGGAAACACCATATATTTT | CASSQDRSFSGNTIYF
TRBJ2-7 | NA | NA | TRBV27 | TGTGCCAGCAGTCCCACGGGCGCCTACGAGCAGTACTTC | CASSPTGAYEQYF
TRBJ2-6 | NA | NA | TRBV19 | TGTGCCAGTAGTTTCCGTTCAGTACGCCACTCTGGGGCCAACGTCCTGACTTTC | CASSFRSVRHSGANVLTF
TRBJ1-1 | NA | once | TRBV28 | TGTGCCAGCACCCTCAGGGGTGGGAACACTGAAGCTTTCTTT | CASTLRGGNTEAFF
TRBJ1-6 | NA | NA | TRBV6-5 | TGTGCCAGCAGTATCCAGGGGTTTGGTTCACCCCTCCACTTT | CASSIQGFGSPLHF
TRBJ2-1 | NA | NA | TRBV7-7 | TGTGCTAGCAGCTTAGGGTTTAGCGGTTACGACAATGAGCAGTTCTTC | CASSLGFSGYDNEQFF
TRBJ2-7 | NA | NA | TRBV15 | TGTGCCACCAGCAAAGACAGTCAGGCCTACGAGCAGTACTTC | CATSKDSQAYEQYF
TRBJ1-5 | NA | NA | TRBV7-2 | TGTGCCAGCAGCATTAGCAGGGATCAGCCCCAGCATTTT | CASSISRDQPQHF
TRBJ2-7 | NA | NA | TRBV19 | TGTGCCACGGCCGAAGACGGGGATCCCTACGAGCAGTACTTC | CATAEDGDPYEQYF